This is a list of T cell receptor beta chains from one sample in a study of response to subunit inactivated influenza vaccine. TCRdb passed the RT-PCR reads through MiXCR, listing each CDR3 protein once. The sample includes about 500,000 distinct CDR3 sequences, 16% of them seen just once. The sequenced sample was CD4+ T cells sorted from PBMCs, obtained 23 months after vaccination. The receptors stem from a man aged 45 to 70 who received an inactivated influenza vaccine. Both conserved end residues are part of each CDR3. Fields, in order: J gene, V gene, D gene, clone size, CDR3 protein, CDR3 DNA. D genes are given only for firm matches. A clone size is listed for some rows: how often the clone was seen (once, few, many), or a class if it is expanded.

>TRBJ1-4|TRBV20-1|.|many
CSAIMGTNEKLFF
TGCAGTGCTATTATGGGGACTAATGAAAAACTGTTTTTT
>TRBJ2-3|TRBV20-1|.|.
CSAGGLTQYF
TGCAGTGCGGGGGGCCTAACGCAGTATTTT
>TRBJ2-3|TRBV5-1|.|.
CASSLGGDADTQYF
TGCGCCAGCAGCTTGGGGGGTGACGCAGATACGCAGTATTTT
>TRBJ1-5|TRBV5-1|.|.
CASSFGDNQPQHF
TGCGCCAGCAGCTTTGGAGACAATCAGCCCCAGCATTTT
>TRBJ2-2|TRBV14|.|.
CASSQVWDTGELFF
TGTGCCAGCAGCCAAGTGTGGGACACCGGGGAGCTGTTTTTT
>TRBJ1-5|TRBV20-1|TRBD1|.
CSALTGDQPQHF
TGCAGTGCTTTAACAGGGGATCAGCCCCAGCATTTT
>TRBJ2-3|TRBV4-3|.|many
CASSQANSGTDTQYF
TGCGCCAGCAGCCAAGCAAATTCTGGCACAGATACGCAGTATTTT
>TRBJ2-1|TRBV5-5|.|few
CASSFQGRYNEQFF
TGTGCCAGCAGCTTTCAGGGGAGGTACAATGAGCAGTTCTTC
>TRBJ2-5|TRBV6-5|TRBD2|few
CASSDSIGGRGETQYF
TGTGCCAGCAGTGACTCGATTGGCGGGAGAGGAGAGACCCAGTACTTC
>TRBJ2-5|TRBV5-1|.|.
CASSLGFWREGKETQYF
TGCGCCAGCAGCTTAGGCTTCTGGAGAGAGGGAAAAGAGACCCAGTACTTC
>TRBJ1-1|TRBV5-1|.|.
CASSLVRGSIGTEAFF
TGCGCCAGCAGCTTGGTCCGGGGGTCCATTGGCACTGAAGCTTTCTTT
>TRBJ2-4|TRBV30|.|.
CAWTGGLAKNIQYF
TGTGCCTGGACCGGGGGACTAGCCAAAAACATTCAGTACTTC
>TRBJ2-3|TRBV5-1|.|few
CASRGPGTSTDTQYF
TGCGCCAGCAGGGGTCCCGGGACGAGCACAGATACGCAGTATTTT
>TRBJ2-3|TRBV5-6|.|many
CASSSELARLNTQYF
TGTGCCAGCAGCTCAGAGCTAGCGAGACTTAATACGCAGTATTTT